The 11 T cell receptor beta chains in this list originate from one sample, sequenced in a study of T cell repertoires in cytomegalovirus infection. Each CDR3 protein gets one entry after TCRdb re-called the reads with MiXCR. The sample shows 550,000 to 850,000 distinct CDR3 sequences, 30% to 35% of them seen only once. These receptors lack a known antigen. Specimen: cultured PBMCs, collected from culture after CMV antigen stimulation. The receptors here all came from a human donor in good health (CMV status not recorded). Some clones in this sample may be carry-over from other donors' samples.

This clonotype has just a few counts. The chain recombines TRBV28 with TRBJ2-3; D call uncertain. V lost 5 bases and J lost 6, with 6 bases in between. The CDR3 extends over 11 amino acids. CDR1 and CDR2 (germline): MDHEN, SYDVKM. DNA for the CDR3: TGTGCCAGCAGTCTGTATGATACGCAGTATTTT. Amino acids: CASSLYDTQYF.

The rearrangement links TRBV5-4 to TRBJ1-6; tentatively, D is TRBD1 (6 bases). V was pared by 4 bases and J by 0 bases, with 20 bases between. Germline loops: CDR1 SGHNT, CDR2 YYREEE (reference sequence). This CDR3 has 19 residues. CDR3 nucleotides: TGTGCCAGCAGCGGCACCGGGACATCGCCCGGCTCCTATAATTCACCCCTCCACTTT. This gives the protein CASSGTGTSPGSYNSPLHF.

This clonotype was seen a few times. The chain joins TRBV5-4 to TRBJ1-3; no reliable D call. The CDR3 consists of 16 residues. V was trimmed by 1 base and J by 0 bases, leaving 11 bases between them. Per germline, CDR1 SGHNT and CDR2 YYREEE (reference sequence). The CDR3 DNA is TGTGCCAGCAGCTTGTTCACATCCTTCTCTGGAAACACCATATATTTT. Its protein is CASSLFTSFSGNTIYF.

This clonotype was counted between two and nine times. This sequence joins TRBV10-3 and TRBJ2-7; TRBD2 agrees at 7 bases. Per the germline V gene, CDR1 is ENHRY and CDR2 is SYGVKD. V trimming: 2 bases; J trimming: 4 bases; junction bases outside the gene matches: 5. CDR3 size: 14 residues. CDR3 coding DNA: TGTGCCATCAGTGAGGCTAGCGGAACATACGAGCAGTACTTC. This codes for CAISEASGTYEQYF.

This chain links TRBV6-1 with TRBJ2-3; no clear D. Trimming removed 4 bases at V and 1 base at J, with 9 bases between. The CDR3 contains 14 residues. Germline values: CDR1 MNHNS, CDR2 SASEGT. Here the CDR3 DNA reads TGTGCCAGCAGTGCCCCTCGAGGCACAGATACGCAGTATTTT. Translating it yields CASSAPRGTDTQYF.

This clonotype was recorded a few times. The chain links TRBV2 to TRBJ2-2; TRBD1 agrees at 8 bases. J was trimmed by 4 bases and V by 6 bases; bases with no gene match: 4. The length of the CDR3 is 14 residues. Germline assignment: CDR1 SNHLY and CDR2 FYNNEI. For the CDR3, the DNA is TGTGCCAGCAGCGGACAGGGTTTCACCGGGGAGCTGTTTTTT. This encodes CASSGQGFTGELFF.

V usage is TRBV12-3 or TRBV12-4 and J usage is TRBJ2-7; no clear D gene. Trimming cost V 4 bases and J 5 bases, with 9 bases left between them. The CDR3 spans 12 residues. CDR3 bases: TGTGCCAGCAGTTCGGTTTTCGACGAGCAGTACTTC. It encodes CASSSVFDEQYF.

This chain links TRBV7-3 with TRBJ2-2; D may be TRBD2 (5 bases). CDR3 length equals 12 residues. Trimming removed 11 bases from V and 4 bases from J, with 11 bases in between. CDR1 SGHTA and CDR2 FQGTGA come from the germline V gene. CDR3 sequence (DNA): TGTGCCCGCGGGCTAGCCACCGGGGAGCTGTTTTTT. Translated: CARGLATGELFF.

This clonotype was counted at least ten times. The gene calls are TRBV19 and TRBJ1-1, with D unresolved. Germline CDR1 and CDR2: LNHDA and SQIVND (reference sequence). There are 10 residues in the CDR3. The CDR3 DNA follows: TGTGGTGCGGGTAACACTGAAGCTTTCTTT. Amino acid sequence: CGAGNTEAFF.

The chain employs TRBV3-1 and TRBJ2-1, with 12 nucleotides matching TRBD2. V trimming: 2 bases; J trimming: 7 bases; junction bases outside the gene matches: 12. CDR3 length: 18 residues. Germline V gene data show CDR1 as LGHDT and CDR2 as YNNKEL (reference sequence). Here the CDR3 reads CASSQRVTSGGPRNEQFF. In DNA form, the CDR3 reads TGTGCCAGCAGCCAACGGGTGACTAGCGGGGGCCCTCGGAATGAGCAGTTCTTC.

This clonotype was observed a handful of times. V and J are TRBV2 and TRBJ2-7; possible D gene TRBD1, 5 bases. The germline V gene encodes CDR1 SNHLY and CDR2 FYNNEI. This CDR3 region has 15 residues. Deletions cut 6 bases from V and 0 bases from J, with 15 bases between. CDR3 protein: CASSPSDTTSYEQYF. DNA of the CDR3: TGTGCCAGCAGCCCCTCGGACACGACCTCCTACGAGCAGTACTTC.